One sample yielded the 16 T cell receptor beta chains listed below, sequenced in a study of STAT3 mutations in large granular lymphocyte leukemia. The data were produced by immunoSEQ multiplex PCR, yet TCRdb's version contains in-frame clones alone and is incomplete. The table lists a few thousand clones, 50% to 60% of them singletons. Antigens for these TCRs are unknown. Whole-study findings and limits: In T-cell large granular lymphocyte leukemia, about half of patients showed multiple immunodominant subclonotypes.

Material: peripheral blood mononuclear cells. These receptors all stem from a man in his 60s with T-cell large granular lymphocyte leukemia. Some clones in this sample may be carry-over from other donors' samples.

This clone showed up just a few times. The chain recombines TRBV4-3 with TRBJ2-1, with no clear D. Trimming cost V 0 bases and J 10 bases, with 13 bases left between them. From germline, CDR1 is LGHNA and CDR2 YSLEER. The CDR3 covers 14 residues. This chain's CDR3 is CASSQDHPGNEQFF. The DNA for the CDR3 is TGCGCCAGCAGCCAAGATCACCCTGGGAACGAGCAGTTCTTC.

V is TRBV6-1 and J is TRBJ2-7, with D unresolved. The CDR3 length is 15 residues. The germline V and J ends were trimmed by 0 bases and 3 bases, with 12 bases remaining between them. Germline values: CDR1 MNHNS, CDR2 SASEGT. The CDR3 loop reads CASSEASWQFYEQYV. CDR3 DNA sequence: TGTGCCAGCAGTGAAGCGTCTTGGCAGTTCTACGAGCAGTACGTC.

The chain recombines TRBV18 with TRBJ2-7; D is perhaps TRBD2 (5 bases). CDR3 length: 13 residues. Deletions cut 3 bases from V and 3 bases from J, with 9 bases between. Germline V lookup: CDR1 KGHSH, CDR2 LQKENI. CDR3 DNA sequence: TGTGCCAGCTCACCGCCGGCGGGCTACGAGCAGTACTTC. Translation: CASSPPAGYEQYF.

The chain has TRBV5-1 and TRBJ1-5; TRBD1 might be the D (6 bases). The V and J ends lost 8 bases and 7 bases respectively, with 10 bases between them. CDR1 is SGHRS, CDR2 YFSETQ, per germline. The CDR3 is made up of 11 amino acids. CDR3 protein: CARYRVQPQHF. Here the CDR3 DNA reads TGCGCCAGATACAGGGTCCAGCCCCAGCATTTT. Using reference TRBV5-1 and TRBJ1-5 for the parts outside the CDR3, the full variable domain is KAGVTQTPRYLIKTRGQQVTLSCSPISGHRSVSWYQQTPGQGLQFLFEYFSETQRNKGNFPGRFSGRQFSNSRSEMNVSTLELGDSALYLCARYRVQPQHFGDGTRLSIL.

This rearrangement joins TRBV7-9 to TRBJ1-6, with D unresolved. CDR3 length: 14 amino acids. CDR1 is SEHNR and CDR2 is FQNEAQ in the germline V gene (reference sequence). V shed 4 bases and J shed 7 bases, with 11 bases lying between them. The DNA for the CDR3 is TGTGCCAGCAGCTCGGGCGTGGGCAATTCACCCCTCCACTTT. Translating gives CASSSGVGNSPLHF.

This chain links TRBV5-1 with TRBJ1-4, with D uncertain. CDR1 and CDR2 (germline): SGHRS, YFSETQ. Trimming took off 4 bases at V and 4 bases at J, with 11 bases between the two ends. The CDR3 covers 14 residues. The CDR3 region is CASSVTGSNEKLFF. The DNA of the CDR3 is TGCGCCAGCAGCGTTACCGGGAGTAATGAAAAACTGTTTTTT.

The chain is built from TRBV30 and TRBJ1-1; D is ambiguous. Trimming shortened V by 2 bases and J by 2 bases, and 12 bases separated the two germline ends. This CDR3 contains 14 residues. Germline values: CDR1 GTSNPN, CDR2 SVGIG (reference sequence). In nucleotides, the CDR3 is TGTGCCTGGAGTTTGCAGTCCGTTAACACTGAAGCTTTCTTT. This gives the protein CAWSLQSVNTEAFF.

This rearrangement joins TRBV5-1 to TRBJ2-3; no clear D gene. The CDR3 has 15 residues. Trimming left V 0 bases short and J 1 base short, with 9 bases between. The germline V gene has CDR1 SGHRS and CDR2 YFSETQ. CDR3 amino acids: CASSLDLWGTDTQYF. The CDR3 DNA reads TGCGCCAGCAGCTTGGATCTATGGGGCACAGATACGCAGTATTTT. Looking up the rest from reference TRBV5-1 and TRBJ2-3 gives the full variable domain: KAGVTQTPRYLIKTRGQQVTLSCSPISGHRSVSWYQQTPGQGLQFLFEYFSETQRNKGNFPGRFSGRQFSNSRSEMNVSTLELGDSALYLCASSLDLWGTDTQYFGPGTRLTVL.

This chain connects TRBV6-1 to TRBJ1-2; D is unresolved. Trimming pared 2 bases from V and 6 bases from J, leaving 7 bases between. The CDR3 is 12 residues long. The germline CDR1 and CDR2 sequences are MNHNS and SASEGT. The CDR3 loop is CASSEMVDGYTF. In DNA form, the CDR3 reads TGTGCCAGCAGTGAAATGGTTGATGGCTACACCTTC.

The chain combines TRBV29-1 with TRBJ2-5, with TRBD2 matching 10 bases. Unmatched junction bases numbered 4, after V lost 7 bases and J lost 5 bases. The germline CDR1 and CDR2 sequences are SQVTM and ANQGSEA. This CDR3 comprises 12 residues. CDR3 in DNA: TGCAGCGCCCAGCGGGAGGGGGAGACCCAGTACTTC. It yields the protein CSAQREGETQYF.

This chain uses TRBV30 with TRBJ1-4, with 8 positions matching TRBD1. Germline CDR1 and CDR2: GTSNPN and SVGIG (reference sequence). The CDR3 covers 13 residues. The ends lost 8 bases at V and 7 bases at J; junction bases unmatched: 9. The CDR3 DNA reads TGTGCCGGACGCAGGGGGCAGGTTGAAAAACTGTTTTTT. It codes for CAGRRGQVEKLFF.

The chain combines TRBV5-1 with TRBJ1-2; the D gene is possibly TRBD1 (5 bases). The CDR3 extends over 14 amino acids. V was shortened by 4 bases and J by 0 bases, with 10 bases between the two germline ends. The germline V gene has CDR1 SGHRS and CDR2 YFSETQ. The CDR3 sequence: CASSQDTANYGYTF. The CDR3 nucleotides read TGCGCCAGCAGCCAGGACACAGCTAACTATGGCTACACCTTC. The full variable domain, in which reference TRBV5-1 and TRBJ1-2 provide the parts outside the CDR3, is KAGVTQTPRYLIKTRGQQVTLSCSPISGHRSVSWYQQTPGQGLQFLFEYFSETQRNKGNFPGRFSGRQFSNSRSEMNVSTLELGDSALYLCASSQDTANYGYTFGSGTRLTVV.

This chain connects TRBV18 to TRBJ1-2; maybe TRBD1 (5 bases). Germline values: CDR1 KGHSH, CDR2 LQKENI. This CDR3 has 13 amino acids. Trimming shortened V by 6 bases and J by 4 bases, and 12 bases separated the two germline ends. CDR3 bases: TGTGCCAGCTCGTCAGGGCCCCTCTATGGCTACACCTTC. Encoded protein: CASSSGPLYGYTF.

The genes are TRBV6-5 and TRBJ2-1; D gene unclear. CDR1 MNHEY and CDR2 SVGAGI come from the germline V gene. The CDR3 runs to 14 residues. The V end lost 6 bases, the J end lost 6 bases, and 15 bases lay between the germline ends. CDR3: CASSGDELSNEQFF. The CDR3 DNA sequence: TGTGCCAGCAGCGGAGACGAGCTGAGCAATGAGCAGTTCTTC.

This rearrangement joins TRBV30 to TRBJ2-1; TRBD2 agrees at 9 bases. The junction had 11 bases not matched to a gene; V was cut back by 0 bases and J by 8 bases. Germline CDR1 reads GTSNPN; CDR2 reads SVGIG (reference sequence). This CDR3 is built from 16 residues. CDR3 protein: CAWSVLSLAGPDEQFF. In nucleotides, the CDR3 is TGTGCCTGGAGTGTATTGAGTCTAGCGGGACCGGATGAGCAGTTCTTC.

V and J are TRBV9 and TRBJ2-3, with D possibly called TRBD1 or TRBD2 (5 bases each). Deletions cut 0 bases from V and 2 bases from J, with 10 bases between. CDR3 length: 15 amino acids. Looked up from germline, CDR1 is SGDLS and CDR2 is YYNGEE. CDR3 loop: CASSVAPGTTDTQYF. The CDR3, as DNA: TGTGCCAGCAGCGTAGCTCCCGGGACCACAGATACGCAGTATTTT.